This TCR beta chain emerged from a study of T cell responses to AZD1222 COVID-19 vaccine. Produced via immunoSEQ multiplex PCR; TCRdb's table is partial and in-frame only. The sample holds over 110,000 clones; about 92% are singletons and the top ten take 3% to 3.5%. The V gene's germline CDR1 is MDHEN and CDR2 SYDVKM. The CDR3 covers 16 residues. Trimming shortened V by 4 bases and J by 1 base, and 16 bases separated the two germline ends. The chain is built from TRBV28 and TRBJ1-2; no reliable D call. Sequenced material: peripheral blood, taken on day 0 of AZD1222 vaccination. The origin of this receptor is an adult in good health. This CDR3 reads CASSSPALGINYGYTF. The DNA for the CDR3 is TGTGCCAGCAGTTCCCCGGCTCTGGGAATTAACTATGGCTACACCTTC.